This T cell receptor beta chain was profiled in a study of T cells in Graves' hyperthyroidism and ophthalmopathy. Notes on the study in general: The blood repertoire included most of the expanded thyroid clonotypes above 0.001.

The CDR3 runs 15 residues. Germline CDR1 is DFQATT and CDR2 is SNEGSKA (reference sequence). V lost 6 bases, J lost 4 bases, and 9 bases stayed unmatched. This clonotype was counted only a few times. Antigen unknown. There were TCR beta CDR3 regions amplified from RNA transcripts. An initial round of RT-PCR targeting the TCR CDR3 relied on the HTBI primer set. Using its own MiXCR run on the multiplex PCR reads, TCRdb lists one record per CDR3 protein. The data hold roughly 400,000 distinct CDR3 sequences, with over 13% observed a single time. This TCR was recovered from a man between 45 and 60 years old with Graves' ophthalmopathy. Sample: blood. The chain uses TRBV20-1 and TRBJ2-3, with 11 bases matching TRBD2. The CDR3, as DNA: TGCAGTGCCCGCATACTAGCGGGAGTCCCAGATACGCAGTATTTT. Its protein is CSARILAGVPDTQYF.